This is a list of T cell receptor beta chains from one sample in a study of CD8 T cells in Susac syndrome. TCRdb independently ran MiXCR on the immunoSEQ multiplex PCR reads; one entry per CDR3 protein. The sample has some 300,000 distinct CDR3 sequences; almost 85% are singletons. The specimen was CD8+ T cells from PBMCs. These receptors originate from a human donor with multiple sclerosis. Each CDR3 is given with its conserved first and last residue. The D gene is left open where the match is weak. The size of a clone is reported for some rows only, either as once, few or many, or as a class for expanded clones.

v_call: TRBV10-2; d_call: -; j_call: TRBJ2-2; clone_size: -; cdr3_aa: CASRTDREDYTGELFF; cdr3_nt: TGCGCCAGCCGAACCGACAGGGAGGACTACACCGGGGAGCTGTTTTTT
v_call: TRBV27; d_call: TRBD2; j_call: TRBJ2-1; clone_size: -; cdr3_aa: CASVPLRAGAVYNEQFF; cdr3_nt: TGTGCCAGTGTCCCCCTTCGAGCGGGAGCTGTCTACAATGAGCAGTTCTTC
v_call: TRBV27; d_call: -; j_call: TRBJ2-1; clone_size: -; cdr3_aa: CASSPTEGISYNEQFF; cdr3_nt: TGTGCCAGCAGCCCAACGGAGGGGATCTCCTACAATGAGCAGTTCTTC
v_call: TRBV27; d_call: TRBD1; j_call: TRBJ2-7; clone_size: -; cdr3_aa: CASSYRGPLYEQYF; cdr3_nt: TGTGCCAGCAGTTACAGGGGGCCTCTTTACGAGCAGTACTTC
v_call: TRBV9; d_call: -; j_call: TRBJ2-1; clone_size: -; cdr3_aa: CASSSTGREPQDEQFF; cdr3_nt: TGTGCCAGCAGCTCGACAGGGCGGGAGCCCCAGGATGAGCAGTTCTTC
v_call: TRBV5-1; d_call: -; j_call: TRBJ2-3; clone_size: -; cdr3_aa: CASSLARDSSTDTQYF; cdr3_nt: TGCGCCAGCAGCCTGGCTAGGGATTCCAGCACAGATACGCAGTATTTT
v_call: TRBV5-1; d_call: TRBD2; j_call: TRBJ2-1; clone_size: -; cdr3_aa: CASRNHGLAGGLRFFNEQFF; cdr3_nt: TGCGCCAGCAGAAATCACGGCCTAGCGGGAGGTTTGAGATTCTTCAATGAGCAGTTCTTC
v_call: TRBV7-9; d_call: -; j_call: TRBJ1-1; clone_size: once; cdr3_aa: CASSLIRVGENTEAFF; cdr3_nt: TGTGCCAGCAGCTTAATTAGGGTGGGGGAGAACACTGAAGCTTTCTTT
v_call: TRBV6-2/TRBV6-3; d_call: -; j_call: TRBJ1-5; clone_size: few; cdr3_aa: CASSYVRGNQPQHF; cdr3_nt: TGTGCCAGCAGTTACGTCCGGGGGAATCAGCCCCAGCATTTT
v_call: TRBV12-3/TRBV12-4; d_call: TRBD2; j_call: TRBJ2-1; clone_size: -; cdr3_aa: CASSARTSPSYNEQFF; cdr3_nt: TGTGCCAGCAGTGCCAGGACTAGCCCCTCCTACAATGAGCAGTTCTTC
v_call: TRBV5-1; d_call: -; j_call: TRBJ1-1; clone_size: -; cdr3_aa: CASSIVGGLANTEAFF; cdr3_nt: TGCGCCAGCAGCATCGTGGGGGGGCTAGCGAACACTGAAGCTTTCTTT
v_call: TRBV28; d_call: TRBD1; j_call: TRBJ1-1; clone_size: -; cdr3_aa: CASRRDRATEAFF; cdr3_nt: TGTGCCAGCAGACGGGACAGGGCGACTGAAGCTTTCTTT
v_call: TRBV11-3; d_call: TRBD2; j_call: TRBJ2-2; clone_size: once; cdr3_aa: CASSILAGPNTGELFF; cdr3_nt: TGTGCCAGCAGCATACTAGCGGGCCCGAACACCGGGGAGCTGTTTTTT
v_call: TRBV4-3; d_call: -; j_call: TRBJ2-2; clone_size: -; cdr3_aa: CASSDVLANTGELFF; cdr3_nt: TGCGCCAGCAGCGACGTCTTGGCGAACACCGGGGAGCTGTTTTTT
v_call: TRBV7-9; d_call: -; j_call: TRBJ1-4; clone_size: -; cdr3_aa: CASSPGLDEKLFF; cdr3_nt: TGTGCCAGCAGCCCGGGACTAGACGAAAAACTGTTTTTT
v_call: TRBV19; d_call: TRBD2; j_call: TRBJ2-2; clone_size: -; cdr3_aa: CASTGLAATGELFF; cdr3_nt: TGTGCCAGTACCGGACTAGCGGCAACCGGGGAGCTGTTTTTT
v_call: TRBV11-3; d_call: TRBD2; j_call: TRBJ2-3; clone_size: -; cdr3_aa: CASSPRTSGRAGTDTQYF; cdr3_nt: TGTGCCAGCAGCCCACGGACTAGCGGGAGGGCCGGAACAGATACGCAGTATTTT
v_call: TRBV27; d_call: TRBD2; j_call: TRBJ2-7; clone_size: -; cdr3_aa: CASRMGLPYEQYF; cdr3_nt: TGTGCCAGCAGAATGGGACTACCCTACGAGCAGTACTTC
v_call: TRBV2; d_call: -; j_call: TRBJ2-1; clone_size: few; cdr3_aa: CASSDCLPKYNEQFF; cdr3_nt: TGTGCCAGCAGTGATTGTCTACCGAAATACAATGAGCAGTTCTTC
v_call: TRBV6-2/TRBV6-3; d_call: TRBD2; j_call: TRBJ2-1; clone_size: -; cdr3_aa: CASSYGTSGRAHSF; cdr3_nt: TGTGCCAGCAGTTATGGGACTAGCGGGAGGGCACATTCCTTC
v_call: TRBV27; d_call: TRBD2; j_call: TRBJ2-7; clone_size: -; cdr3_aa: CASGLGLADTYEQYF; cdr3_nt: TGTGCCAGCGGCCTAGGACTAGCTGACACCTACGAGCAGTACTTC
v_call: TRBV27; d_call: -; j_call: TRBJ1-5; clone_size: -; cdr3_aa: CASSLSEIQPQHF; cdr3_nt: TGTGCCAGCAGTTTATCAGAGATTCAGCCCCAGCATTTT
v_call: TRBV5-4; d_call: TRBD2; j_call: TRBJ2-1; clone_size: -; cdr3_aa: CASSLKGLASYNEQFF; cdr3_nt: TGTGCCAGCAGCTTGAAGGGACTAGCCTCCTACAATGAGCAGTTCTTC
v_call: TRBV27; d_call: -; j_call: TRBJ1-1; clone_size: -; cdr3_aa: CASGLRGANTEAFF; cdr3_nt: TGTGCCAGCGGTCTTCGGGGGGCGAACACTGAAGCTTTCTTT
v_call: TRBV20-1; d_call: -; j_call: TRBJ1-2; clone_size: -; cdr3_aa: CSARDAGLNYGYTF; cdr3_nt: TGCAGTGCTAGAGATGCCGGGCTTAACTATGGCTACACCTTC
v_call: TRBV6-5; d_call: TRBD2; j_call: TRBJ2-1; clone_size: few; cdr3_aa: CASSLAGGGPFF; cdr3_nt: TGTGCCAGCAGCCTAGCGGGAGGAGGACCGTTCTTC
v_call: TRBV28; d_call: -; j_call: TRBJ2-1; clone_size: -; cdr3_aa: CASTPANYGVDEQFF; cdr3_nt: TGTGCCAGCACCCCTGCTAATTATGGTGTGGATGAGCAGTTCTTC
v_call: TRBV27; d_call: -; j_call: TRBJ2-3; clone_size: -; cdr3_aa: CASSDVTDTQYF; cdr3_nt: TGTGCCAGCAGCGACGTGACAGATACGCAGTATTTT
v_call: TRBV9; d_call: -; j_call: TRBJ2-1; clone_size: -; cdr3_aa: CASSLSGSPSSYNEQFF; cdr3_nt: TGTGCCAGCAGCCTTAGTGGTAGCCCCAGCTCCTACAATGAGCAGTTCTTC
v_call: TRBV7-9; d_call: TRBD1; j_call: TRBJ1-5; clone_size: once; cdr3_aa: CASSWGQSNQPQHF; cdr3_nt: TGTGCCAGCAGCTGGGGACAGAGCAATCAGCCCCAGCATTTT
v_call: TRBV19; d_call: TRBD2; j_call: TRBJ2-7; clone_size: few; cdr3_aa: CASSISGSSYEQYF; cdr3_nt: TGTGCCAGTAGTATTAGCGGGAGTAGCTACGAGCAGTACTTC
v_call: TRBV29-1; d_call: -; j_call: TRBJ2-2; clone_size: -; cdr3_aa: CSVESGEFNTGELFF; cdr3_nt: TGCAGCGTTGAAAGTGGGGAGTTTAACACCGGGGAGCTGTTTTTT
v_call: TRBV6-2/TRBV6-3; d_call: -; j_call: TRBJ1-2; clone_size: -; cdr3_aa: CASSYSGGGPLGYTF; cdr3_nt: TGTGCCAGCAGTTACTCGGGCGGAGGACCTCTTGGCTACACCTTC
v_call: TRBV19; d_call: -; j_call: TRBJ2-7; clone_size: few; cdr3_aa: CASSIAAGTYEQYF; cdr3_nt: TGTGCCAGTAGTATAGCTGCGGGCACCTACGAGCAGTACTTC
v_call: TRBV10-1; d_call: -; j_call: TRBJ2-1; clone_size: -; cdr3_aa: CASPRWYYSYNEQFF; cdr3_nt: TGCGCCAGCCCTCGGTGGTACTACTCCTACAATGAGCAGTTCTTC
v_call: TRBV19; d_call: -; j_call: TRBJ2-1; clone_size: -; cdr3_aa: CASSIANIGYNEQFF; cdr3_nt: TGTGCCAGTAGTATCGCCAACATTGGATACAATGAGCAGTTCTTC
v_call: TRBV7-8; d_call: TRBD1; j_call: TRBJ2-7; clone_size: -; cdr3_aa: CASSFYHSRGSSYEQYF; cdr3_nt: TGTGCCAGCAGCTTCTACCATTCCAGGGGGAGCTCCTACGAGCAGTACTTC
v_call: TRBV19; d_call: -; j_call: TRBJ2-2; clone_size: -; cdr3_aa: CASSIDLRITGELFF; cdr3_nt: TGTGCCAGTAGTATAGACTTGCGGATCACCGGGGAGCTGTTTTTT
v_call: TRBV27; d_call: TRBD2; j_call: TRBJ2-1; clone_size: -; cdr3_aa: CASGGLADNEQFF; cdr3_nt: TGTGCCAGCGGTGGACTAGCGGACAATGAGCAGTTCTTC
v_call: TRBV11-2; d_call: TRBD2; j_call: TRBJ2-7; clone_size: -; cdr3_aa: CASSLGLAGDSYEQYF; cdr3_nt: TGTGCCAGCAGCCTCGGACTAGCGGGAGACTCCTACGAGCAGTACTTC
v_call: TRBV7-9; d_call: TRBD2; j_call: TRBJ2-3; clone_size: -; cdr3_aa: CASSSIRTSGRASTDTQYF; cdr3_nt: TGTGCCAGCAGCTCCATTCGGACTAGCGGGAGGGCCAGCACAGATACGCAGTATTTT
v_call: TRBV28; d_call: -; j_call: TRBJ1-4; clone_size: -; cdr3_aa: CASHSTNEKLFF; cdr3_nt: TGTGCCAGCCATTCAACTAATGAAAAACTGTTTTTT
v_call: TRBV7-9; d_call: -; j_call: TRBJ2-3; clone_size: -; cdr3_aa: CASSFGTSTDTQYF; cdr3_nt: TGTGCCAGCAGCTTCGGGACTAGCACAGATACGCAGTATTTT
v_call: TRBV7-9; d_call: -; j_call: TRBJ2-7; clone_size: -; cdr3_aa: CASSLGSGNSYEQYF; cdr3_nt: TGTGCCAGCAGCTTAGGTAGCGGCAACTCCTACGAGCAGTACTTC
v_call: TRBV3-1; d_call: -; j_call: TRBJ2-7; clone_size: -; cdr3_aa: CASSQDPAYEQYF; cdr3_nt: TGTGCCAGCAGCCAAGATCCTGCCTACGAGCAGTACTTC
v_call: TRBV7-9; d_call: TRBD2; j_call: TRBJ2-1; clone_size: -; cdr3_aa: CASSGTSGDLSSYNEQFF; cdr3_nt: TGTGCCAGCAGCGGGACTAGCGGGGATCTGAGCTCCTACAATGAGCAGTTCTTC
v_call: TRBV5-4; d_call: TRBD2; j_call: TRBJ2-3; clone_size: -; cdr3_aa: CASSLDRPSGRADTQYF; cdr3_nt: TGTGCCAGCAGCTTGGACAGGCCTAGCGGGAGGGCAGATACGCAGTATTTT
v_call: TRBV7-6; d_call: -; j_call: TRBJ2-7; clone_size: -; cdr3_aa: CASSLIVSEEQYF; cdr3_nt: TGTGCCAGCAGCTTAATCGTCTCGGAAGAGCAGTACTTC
v_call: TRBV6-5; d_call: -; j_call: TRBJ1-5; clone_size: -; cdr3_aa: CASSYSSQGAQPQHF; cdr3_nt: TGTGCCAGCAGTTACTCTAGCCAGGGCGCACAGCCCCAGCATTTT
v_call: TRBV20-1; d_call: -; j_call: TRBJ2-2; clone_size: -; cdr3_aa: CSAQGLQAANTGELFF; cdr3_nt: TGCAGTGCCCAGGGGCTACAGGCCGCGAACACCGGGGAGCTGTTTTTT
v_call: TRBV6-5; d_call: -; j_call: TRBJ1-1; clone_size: -; cdr3_aa: CASSYMARRRYTEAFF; cdr3_nt: TGTGCCAGCAGTTACATGGCCCGTAGGAGGTACACTGAAGCTTTCTTT
v_call: TRBV4-3; d_call: -; j_call: TRBJ2-5; clone_size: -; cdr3_aa: CASSQDGEIQRETQYF; cdr3_nt: TGCGCCAGCAGCCAAGATGGCGAGATCCAGAGGGAGACCCAGTACTTC
v_call: TRBV19; d_call: -; j_call: TRBJ1-1; clone_size: -; cdr3_aa: CASSWAKGFNTEAFF; cdr3_nt: TGTGCCAGTAGTTGGGCCAAGGGGTTTAACACTGAAGCTTTCTTT